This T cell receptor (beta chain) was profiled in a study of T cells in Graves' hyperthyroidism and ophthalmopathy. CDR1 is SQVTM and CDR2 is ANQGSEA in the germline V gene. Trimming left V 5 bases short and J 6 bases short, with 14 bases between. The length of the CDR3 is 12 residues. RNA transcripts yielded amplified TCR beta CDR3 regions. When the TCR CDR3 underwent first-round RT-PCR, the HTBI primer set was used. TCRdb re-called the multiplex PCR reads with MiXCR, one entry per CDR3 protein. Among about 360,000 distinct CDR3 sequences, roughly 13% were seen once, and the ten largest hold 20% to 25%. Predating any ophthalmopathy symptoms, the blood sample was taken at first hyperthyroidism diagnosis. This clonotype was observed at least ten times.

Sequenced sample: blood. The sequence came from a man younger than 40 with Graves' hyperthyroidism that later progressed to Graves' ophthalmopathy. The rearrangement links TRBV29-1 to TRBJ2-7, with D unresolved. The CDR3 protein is CSVTTGMGEQYF. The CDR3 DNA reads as TGCAGCGTTACTACGGGTATGGGCGAGCAGTACTTC.